The entry below describes one TCR beta chain. There is no known antigen for this receptor. Base qualities are not recorded, but no much larger clone differs from it by a single base. The data stem from a study of T cell responses to AZD1222 COVID-19 vaccine (dated by TCRdb to about 2021). Turning to the overall study: AZD1222 recipients whose second dose came at about 4 weeks and those whose second dose came at about 12 weeks were combined into one group, since spike-specific TCR depth and breadth did not differ between the two schedules. TCR sequencing was performed for about 240 trial participants, of whom about 200 were given two doses of AZD1222 and around 26 were given two doses of MenACWY control vaccine. Trial participants were enrolled into age subgroups of 18-55, 56-69 and 70-plus years, which contained roughly 150, 30 and 60 TCR-sequenced participants, respectively.

V was cut back by 0 bases and J by 2 bases, leaving a gap of 6 bases between them. There are 14 amino acids in the CDR3, from cysteine to phenylalanine inclusive. The CDR3 DNA has 42 bases and is translated from base 1. The germline V gene encodes CDR1 SGHRS and CDR2 YFSETQ. What the research found in general, with its limitations: The vaccine-associated CD4 TCRs covered the entire spike protein, and the dominant responses fell in regions 160-218 and 743-854. Because no day 14 peak-response samples were available, repertoires were characterized only after the peak T cell response. Participants were mostly white British and included more females than males, and it was suggested by the authors that clonal diversity may have been underestimated. Nearly half of unique spike-specific TCRs reportedly recognized epitopes outside regions mutated in the B.1.351 and B.1.1.7 variants. Conclusions about previously exposed vaccinees are limited because only six or seven AZD1222 recipients were SARS-CoV-2 seropositive at baseline. In the small 56-69-year group, the increase in depth fell short of significance, most likely because of low power. Spike-specific TCR breadth and depth rose significantly after two AZD1222 doses compared with day 0 and with MenACWY recipients.

The CDR3 regions of human TCRbeta chains were analyzed by immunosequencing. Concerning the study's data processing: TCRs in the repertoires were matched against a reference library of SARS-CoV-2-specific TCRs that had been generated with the MIRA antigen-specificity platform. Breadth meant the fraction of unique TCRs that were SARS-CoV-2-associated, whereas depth meant the fraction of total T cells that were SARS-CoV-2-associated. Using the MIRA data, each spike-specific TCR was assigned both to the spike region to which the TCR was reactive and to a CD4 or CD8 class. Log10-transformed breadth and depth values were compared by one-way ANOVA with Sidak's multiple comparisons tests. The immuneACCESS repertoire file appears here via TCRdb, limited to in-frame rearrangements. These files lack a portion of the clones; in checked studies, under half of the deficit traces to unresolved V genes, and the cause of the others is not known. From that table come the V and J calls and clone size; the DNA was used to work out D and trimming. In this sample the table shows some 130,000 clones, over 75% of which occur a single time. Approximately 20% of the sample is held by the ten biggest clonotypes.

This specimen's time point label, per the study, means: baseline before first vaccination. Vaccinee samples were obtained from the UK trials COV001 and COV002, which included a single-blind randomized controlled phase 2/3 trial of AZD1222 (ChAdOx1 nCoV-19) in healthy adults. For TCRbeta chain sequencing, PBMC samples were collected from trial participants at day 0 and at day 28 after the second dose. Source: peripheral blood, taken on day 0 of AZD1222 vaccination. The sequence was obtained from an adult in good health. The chain was built from TRBV5-1 and TRBJ1-3; the D gene identity is not certain. Here the CDR3 is given as CASSLGRAGNTIYF. The bases are TGCGCCAGCAGCTTGGGGCGGGCTGGAAACACCATATATTTT.